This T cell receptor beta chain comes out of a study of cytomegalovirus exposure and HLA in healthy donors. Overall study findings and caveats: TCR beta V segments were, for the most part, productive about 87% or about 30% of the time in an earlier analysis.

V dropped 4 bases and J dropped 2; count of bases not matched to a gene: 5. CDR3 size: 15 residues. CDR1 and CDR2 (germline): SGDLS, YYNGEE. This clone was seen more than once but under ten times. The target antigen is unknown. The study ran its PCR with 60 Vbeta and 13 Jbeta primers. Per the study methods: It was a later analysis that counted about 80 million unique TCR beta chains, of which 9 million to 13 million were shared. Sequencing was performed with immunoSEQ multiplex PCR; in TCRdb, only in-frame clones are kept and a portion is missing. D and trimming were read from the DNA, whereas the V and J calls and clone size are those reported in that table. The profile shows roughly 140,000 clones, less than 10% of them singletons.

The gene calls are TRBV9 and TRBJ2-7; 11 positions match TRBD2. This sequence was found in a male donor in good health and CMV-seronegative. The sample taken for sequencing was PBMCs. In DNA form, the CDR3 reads TGTGCCAGCAGCTCAGGGACTAGCGGTACCTACGAGCAGTACTTC. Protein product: CASSSGTSGTYEQYF.